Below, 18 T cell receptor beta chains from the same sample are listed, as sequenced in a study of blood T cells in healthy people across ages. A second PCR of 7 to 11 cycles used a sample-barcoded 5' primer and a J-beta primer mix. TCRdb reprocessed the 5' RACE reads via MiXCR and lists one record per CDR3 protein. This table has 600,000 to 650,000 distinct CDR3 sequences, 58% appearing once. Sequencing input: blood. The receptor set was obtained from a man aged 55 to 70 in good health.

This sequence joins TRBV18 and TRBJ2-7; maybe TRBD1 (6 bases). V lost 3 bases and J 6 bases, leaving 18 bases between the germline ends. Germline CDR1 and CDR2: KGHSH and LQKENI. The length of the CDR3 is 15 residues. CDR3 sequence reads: CASSPDTGPRSEQYF. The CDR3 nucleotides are TGTGCCAGCTCACCTGATACAGGGCCCAGAAGCGAGCAGTACTTC.

CDR3 sequence: CSARPAGGRTYEQYF. CDR3 nucleotide sequence: TGCAGTGCTAGACCAGCGGGGGGCCGCACCTACGAGCAGTACTTC. The chain has TRBV20-1 and TRBJ2-7; TRBD2 matches at 9 bases. Trimming at V came to 2 bases and at J to 2 bases, leaving 7 bases not matched to a gene. CDR3 length equals 15 residues. The germline V gene has CDR1 DFQATT and CDR2 SNEGSKA (reference sequence).

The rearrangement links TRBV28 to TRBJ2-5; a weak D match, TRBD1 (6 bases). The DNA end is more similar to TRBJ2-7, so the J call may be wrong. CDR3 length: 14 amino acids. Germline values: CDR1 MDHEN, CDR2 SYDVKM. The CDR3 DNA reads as TGTGCCAGCACCCCAGCCCACAGGGTCTACGAGCAGTACTTC. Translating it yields CASTPAHRVYEQYF.

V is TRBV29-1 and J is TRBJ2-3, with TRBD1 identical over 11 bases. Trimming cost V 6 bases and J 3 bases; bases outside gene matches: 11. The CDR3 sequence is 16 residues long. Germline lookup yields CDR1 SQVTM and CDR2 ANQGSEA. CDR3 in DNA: TGCAGCGTAGACCGAGGGACAGGGGGTAGAACAGATACGCAGTATTTT. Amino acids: CSVDRGTGGRTDTQYF.

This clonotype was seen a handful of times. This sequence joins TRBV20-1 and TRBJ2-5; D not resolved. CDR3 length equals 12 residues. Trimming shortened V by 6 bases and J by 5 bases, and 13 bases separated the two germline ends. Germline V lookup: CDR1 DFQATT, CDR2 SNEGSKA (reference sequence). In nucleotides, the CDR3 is TGCAGTGCCCCATCTGATTGGGAGACCCAGTACTTC. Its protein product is CSAPSDWETQYF.

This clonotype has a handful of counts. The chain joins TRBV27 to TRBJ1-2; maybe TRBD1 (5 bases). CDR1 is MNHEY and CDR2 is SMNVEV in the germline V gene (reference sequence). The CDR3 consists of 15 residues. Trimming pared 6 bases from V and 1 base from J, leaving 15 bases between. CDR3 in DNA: TGTGCCAGCAGCCCTTCCGGGACGTTTAACTATGGCTACACCTTC. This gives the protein CASSPSGTFNYGYTF.

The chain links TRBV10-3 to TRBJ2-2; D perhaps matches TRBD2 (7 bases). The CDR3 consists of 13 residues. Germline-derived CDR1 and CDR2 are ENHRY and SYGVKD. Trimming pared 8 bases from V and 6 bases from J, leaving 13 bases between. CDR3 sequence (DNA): TGTGCCATCTACGGGGGGCAGGCCGGGGAGCTGTTTTTT. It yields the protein CAIYGGQAGELFF.

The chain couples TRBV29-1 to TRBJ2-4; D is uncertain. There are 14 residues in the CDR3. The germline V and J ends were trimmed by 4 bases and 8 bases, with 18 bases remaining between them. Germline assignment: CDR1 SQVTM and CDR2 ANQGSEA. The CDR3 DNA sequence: TGCAGCGTTGCGGCTCGGGCCCATGAGGACATTCAGTACTTC. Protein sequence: CSVAARAHEDIQYF.

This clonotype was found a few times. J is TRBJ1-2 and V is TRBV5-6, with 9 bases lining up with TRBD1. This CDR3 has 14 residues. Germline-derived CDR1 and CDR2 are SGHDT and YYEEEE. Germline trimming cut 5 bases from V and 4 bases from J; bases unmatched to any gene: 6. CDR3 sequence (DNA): TGTGCCAGCAGTATGGACAGGGGCCTCTATGGCTACACCTTC. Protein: CASSMDRGLYGYTF.

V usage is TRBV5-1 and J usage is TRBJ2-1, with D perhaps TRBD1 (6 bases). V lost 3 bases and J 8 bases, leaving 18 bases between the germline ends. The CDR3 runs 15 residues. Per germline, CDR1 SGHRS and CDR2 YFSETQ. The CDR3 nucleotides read TGCGCCAGCAGCTCTACAGGGCGAGGGGTCGATGAGCAGTTCTTC. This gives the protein CASSSTGRGVDEQFF.

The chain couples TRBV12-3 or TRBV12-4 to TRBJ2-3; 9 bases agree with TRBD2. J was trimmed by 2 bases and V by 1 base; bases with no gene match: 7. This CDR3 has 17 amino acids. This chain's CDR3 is CASSLGGLAGNTDTQYF. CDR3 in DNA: TGTGCCAGCAGTTTAGGGGGGCTAGCGGGGAACACAGATACGCAGTATTTT.

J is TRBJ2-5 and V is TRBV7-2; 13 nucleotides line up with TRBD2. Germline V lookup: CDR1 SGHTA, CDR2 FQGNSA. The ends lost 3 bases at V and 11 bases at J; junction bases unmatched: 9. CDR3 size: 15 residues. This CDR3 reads CASSLTSGGSHEQYF. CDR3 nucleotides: TGTGCCAGCAGCTTGACTAGCGGGGGGTCCCATGAGCAGTACTTC.

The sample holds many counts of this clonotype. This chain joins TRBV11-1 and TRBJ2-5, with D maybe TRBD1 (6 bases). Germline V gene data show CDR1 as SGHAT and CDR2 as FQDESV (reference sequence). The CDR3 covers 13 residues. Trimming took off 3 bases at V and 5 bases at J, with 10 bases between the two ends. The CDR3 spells CASSFTGTETQYF. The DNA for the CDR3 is TGTGCCAGCAGCTTCACAGGGACGGAGACCCAGTACTTC.

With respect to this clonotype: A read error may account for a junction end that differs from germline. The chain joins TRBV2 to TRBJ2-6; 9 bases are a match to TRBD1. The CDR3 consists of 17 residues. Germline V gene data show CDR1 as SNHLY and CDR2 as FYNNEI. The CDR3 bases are TGTGCCAGCAGTGTGGGACAGGGACGCTCTGGGGCCCACGTCGTGACTTTC. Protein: CASSVGQGRSGAHVVTF.

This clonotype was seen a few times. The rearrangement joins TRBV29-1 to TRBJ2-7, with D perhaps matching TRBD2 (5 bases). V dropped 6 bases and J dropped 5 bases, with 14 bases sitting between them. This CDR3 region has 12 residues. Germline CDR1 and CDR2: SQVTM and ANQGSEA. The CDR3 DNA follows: TGCAGCGTGGCCTGGACGGGAAACGAGCAGTACTTC. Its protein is CSVAWTGNEQYF.

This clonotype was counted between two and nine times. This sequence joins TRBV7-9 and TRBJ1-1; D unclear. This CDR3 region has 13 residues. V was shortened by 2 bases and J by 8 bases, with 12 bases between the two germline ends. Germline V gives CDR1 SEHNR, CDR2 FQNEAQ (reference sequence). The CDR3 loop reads CASSLNLEGEAFF. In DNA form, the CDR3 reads TGTGCCAGCAGCTTAAATTTGGAGGGCGAAGCTTTCTTT.

The DNA for the CDR3 is TGTGCTAGTGGTTTGGCCCCTAGACAGGGCGCAGATACGCAGTATTTT. The encoded protein is CASGLAPRQGADTQYF. The chain is built from TRBV12-5 and TRBJ2-3; 7 bases agree with TRBD1. The CDR3 is made up of 16 amino acids. With 1 base clipped from V and 4 bases from J, the junction kept 8 bases outside the gene matches. The V gene's germline CDR1 is LGHNT and CDR2 FRNRAP.

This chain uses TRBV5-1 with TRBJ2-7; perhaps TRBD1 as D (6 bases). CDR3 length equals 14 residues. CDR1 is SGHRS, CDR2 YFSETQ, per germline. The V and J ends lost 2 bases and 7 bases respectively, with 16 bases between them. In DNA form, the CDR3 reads TGCGCCAGCAGCTTATCCGCAGGGGTAGGGGAGCAGTACTTC. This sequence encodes CASSLSAGVGEQYF. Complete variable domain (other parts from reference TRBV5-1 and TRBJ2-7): KAGVTQTPRYLIKTRGQQVTLSCSPISGHRSVSWYQQTPGQGLQFLFEYFSETQRNKGNFPGRFSGRQFSNSRSEMNVSTLELGDSALYLCASSLSAGVGEQYFGPGTRLTVT.